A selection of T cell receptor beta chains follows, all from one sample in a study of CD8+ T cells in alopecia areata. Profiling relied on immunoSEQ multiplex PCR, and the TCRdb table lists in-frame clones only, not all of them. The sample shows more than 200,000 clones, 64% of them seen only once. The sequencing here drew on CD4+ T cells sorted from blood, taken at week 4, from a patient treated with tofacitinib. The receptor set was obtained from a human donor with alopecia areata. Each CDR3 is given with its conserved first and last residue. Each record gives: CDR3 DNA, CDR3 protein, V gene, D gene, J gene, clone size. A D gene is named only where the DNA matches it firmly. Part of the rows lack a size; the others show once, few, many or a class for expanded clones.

cdr3_nt: TGCGCCAGCAGACAAGATTCTGAGACCCAGTACTTC; cdr3_aa: CASRQDSETQYF; v_call: TRBV4-3; d_call: -; j_call: TRBJ2-5; clone_size: -
cdr3_nt: TGTGCCAGCAGCCAAGCACAGGGGATCTTCTACGAGCAGTACTTC; cdr3_aa: CASSQAQGIFYEQYF; v_call: TRBV14; d_call: TRBD1; j_call: TRBJ2-7; clone_size: -
cdr3_nt: TGCGCCAGCAGCCAAGACATGGGAGGCTACGAGCAGTACTTC; cdr3_aa: CASSQDMGGYEQYF; v_call: TRBV4-3; d_call: -; j_call: TRBJ2-7; clone_size: -
cdr3_nt: TGTGCCGTGGGTCAGCAGGGCACAGATACGCAGTATTTT; cdr3_aa: CAVGQQGTDTQYF; v_call: TRBV5-6; d_call: -; j_call: TRBJ2-3; clone_size: -
cdr3_nt: TGTGCCAGCAGTTTAACACATAAAGATGGAGCTTTCTTT; cdr3_aa: CASSLTHKDGAFF; v_call: TRBV27; d_call: -; j_call: TRBJ1-1; clone_size: -
cdr3_nt: TGTGCCAGCAGTTCCCGGGACCCCTATGGCTACACCTTC; cdr3_aa: CASSSRDPYGYTF; v_call: TRBV6-5; d_call: -; j_call: TRBJ1-2; clone_size: -
cdr3_nt: TGTGCCAGCAGCTTAGGTGGTGGAGGGGGGAATCAGCCCCAGCATTTT; cdr3_aa: CASSLGGGGGNQPQHF; v_call: TRBV7-2; d_call: -; j_call: TRBJ1-5; clone_size: -
cdr3_nt: TGTGCCTGGGCTACGGGACCGTTTAACTATGGCTACACCTTC; cdr3_aa: CAWATGPFNYGYTF; v_call: TRBV30; d_call: -; j_call: TRBJ1-2; clone_size: -
cdr3_nt: TGTGCCAGCAGCCAGGGAAATCAGCCCCAGCATTTT; cdr3_aa: CASSQGNQPQHF; v_call: TRBV6-1; d_call: -; j_call: TRBJ1-5; clone_size: -
cdr3_nt: TGTGCCAGCAGCTTGACTAGCGGGTCCTACGAGCAGTACTTC; cdr3_aa: CASSLTSGSYEQYF; v_call: TRBV27; d_call: TRBD2; j_call: TRBJ2-7; clone_size: -
cdr3_nt: TGTGCCATCAGTGAGTCTATTATAGGTCAAGCTTTCTTT; cdr3_aa: CAISESIIGQAFF; v_call: TRBV10-3; d_call: -; j_call: TRBJ1-1; clone_size: -
cdr3_nt: TGTGCCAGCAGCGACGGGCAGGGGAGAGCTTTCTTT; cdr3_aa: CASSDGQGRAFF; v_call: TRBV9; d_call: -; j_call: TRBJ1-1; clone_size: few
cdr3_nt: TGTGCCAGCAGTGAAACCACCGGGGAGCTGTTTTTT; cdr3_aa: CASSETTGELFF; v_call: TRBV2; d_call: -; j_call: TRBJ2-2; clone_size: -
cdr3_nt: TGTGCCAGCAGCTTAGCGGGGGAGACAGGGACCACCGGGGAGCTGTTTTTT; cdr3_aa: CASSLAGETGTTGELFF; v_call: TRBV7-9; d_call: TRBD1; j_call: TRBJ2-2; clone_size: -
cdr3_nt: TGTGCCTGGATTGGGGAAGTAGGAAACACCATATATTTT; cdr3_aa: CAWIGEVGNTIYF; v_call: TRBV30; d_call: -; j_call: TRBJ1-3; clone_size: -
cdr3_nt: TGTGCCAGCAGTTTCGGAGGGAGGGGTAATTCACCCCTCCACTTT; cdr3_aa: CASSFGGRGNSPLHF; v_call: TRBV27; d_call: -; j_call: TRBJ1-6; clone_size: once
cdr3_nt: TGCGCCAGCAGCTTGGGGCAGGGTTGGAACACTGAAGCTTTCTTT; cdr3_aa: CASSLGQGWNTEAFF; v_call: TRBV5-1; d_call: -; j_call: TRBJ1-1; clone_size: -
cdr3_nt: TGTGCCAGCGCGACAGCCGGGGTTTCCTACGAGCAGTACTTC; cdr3_aa: CASATAGVSYEQYF; v_call: TRBV6-1; d_call: -; j_call: TRBJ2-7; clone_size: -
cdr3_nt: TGTGCCAGCAGCTTTAATCCCGGCAGGCAAGAGACCCAGTACTTC; cdr3_aa: CASSFNPGRQETQYF; v_call: TRBV7-2; d_call: -; j_call: TRBJ2-5; clone_size: -
cdr3_nt: TGTGCCAGCAGCCCAAGGTGGGGGACGACTAGAGCTTTCTTT; cdr3_aa: CASSPRWGTTRAFF; v_call: TRBV11-2; d_call: -; j_call: TRBJ1-1; clone_size: -
cdr3_nt: TGTGCCTGGAGTGTACGGGGAGATCAGCCCCAGCATTTT; cdr3_aa: CAWSVRGDQPQHF; v_call: TRBV30; d_call: -; j_call: TRBJ1-5; clone_size: -
cdr3_nt: TGTGCCAGCAGCTTGGGATTTGTAGAGACCCAGTACTTC; cdr3_aa: CASSLGFVETQYF; v_call: TRBV5-6; d_call: -; j_call: TRBJ2-5; clone_size: -
cdr3_nt: TGTGCCAGCAGTGAAGTTGGGGATGCTAATTCACCCCTCCACTTT; cdr3_aa: CASSEVGDANSPLHF; v_call: TRBV2; d_call: -; j_call: TRBJ1-6; clone_size: -
cdr3_nt: TGCGCCAGCAGTCAAGGGGCCCCGGGCAATCAGCCCCAGCATTTT; cdr3_aa: CASSQGAPGNQPQHF; v_call: TRBV23-1; d_call: -; j_call: TRBJ1-5; clone_size: -
cdr3_nt: TGCGCCAGCAGCTTGGGGACAGGGGGCGCCTACGAGCAGTACTTC; cdr3_aa: CASSLGTGGAYEQYF; v_call: TRBV5-1; d_call: TRBD1; j_call: TRBJ2-7; clone_size: -
cdr3_nt: TGTGCCATCAACGGGGGTCCGAACACCGGGGAGCTGTTTTTT; cdr3_aa: CAINGGPNTGELFF; v_call: TRBV10-3; d_call: -; j_call: TRBJ2-2; clone_size: -
cdr3_nt: TGCAGCGTTGATTCCCGGAAGTCTAACTATGGCTACACCTTC; cdr3_aa: CSVDSRKSNYGYTF; v_call: TRBV29-1; d_call: -; j_call: TRBJ1-2; clone_size: -
cdr3_nt: TGCAGCGTTGGGGCCGGGGTCCCCGGGGCCAACGTCCTGACTTTC; cdr3_aa: CSVGAGVPGANVLTF; v_call: TRBV29-1; d_call: -; j_call: TRBJ2-6; clone_size: -
cdr3_nt: TGCAGCGTTGACCCACAGGGGAACTATGGCTACACCTTC; cdr3_aa: CSVDPQGNYGYTF; v_call: TRBV29-1; d_call: TRBD1; j_call: TRBJ1-2; clone_size: few
cdr3_nt: TGTGCCAGCAGCTCTGGGACAGGGAACACCGGGGAGCTGTTTTTT; cdr3_aa: CASSSGTGNTGELFF; v_call: TRBV7-2; d_call: TRBD1; j_call: TRBJ2-2; clone_size: -
cdr3_nt: TGTGCCTACTCGACAGGGCCGTACGAGCAGTACTTC; cdr3_aa: CAYSTGPYEQYF; v_call: TRBV7-9; d_call: TRBD1; j_call: TRBJ2-7; clone_size: once
cdr3_nt: TGTGCCAGCAGCCTTCCGACAGGGGGCATGGACGAGCAGTACTTC; cdr3_aa: CASSLPTGGMDEQYF; v_call: TRBV13; d_call: TRBD1; j_call: TRBJ2-7; clone_size: -
cdr3_nt: TGTGCCAGCAGCTTCGGGACCCCGGGGGATGAGCAGTTCTTC; cdr3_aa: CASSFGTPGDEQFF; v_call: TRBV7-9; d_call: -; j_call: TRBJ2-1; clone_size: once
cdr3_nt: TGTGCCTGGAGCTTTGAGGCCAACGTCCTGACTTTC; cdr3_aa: CAWSFEANVLTF; v_call: TRBV30; d_call: -; j_call: TRBJ2-6; clone_size: -
cdr3_nt: TGCGCCAGCAGCTTGGGGCGTTCTGAGGGTGGTGGCTACACCTTC; cdr3_aa: CASSLGRSEGGGYTF; v_call: TRBV5-1; d_call: -; j_call: TRBJ1-2; clone_size: -
cdr3_nt: TGTGCCAGCAGTGACATAGCGGGGTTAACAGATACGCAGTATTTT; cdr3_aa: CASSDIAGLTDTQYF; v_call: TRBV2; d_call: TRBD2; j_call: TRBJ2-3; clone_size: -
cdr3_nt: TGTGCCAGCAGTGCAGCAGATACGCAGTATTTT; cdr3_aa: CASSAADTQYF; v_call: TRBV2; d_call: -; j_call: TRBJ2-3; clone_size: few
cdr3_nt: TGTGCCTGGAGACCACGTCCCGGACAGGATAACTATGGCTACACCTTC; cdr3_aa: CAWRPRPGQDNYGYTF; v_call: TRBV30; d_call: TRBD1; j_call: TRBJ1-2; clone_size: -
cdr3_nt: TGTGCCAGCAGTTACTCGCCGGAAGCTTACAATGAGCAGTTCTTC; cdr3_aa: CASSYSPEAYNEQFF; v_call: TRBV6-5; d_call: -; j_call: TRBJ2-1; clone_size: -
cdr3_nt: TGTGCCAGTAGAACTACAGGGGGGATTGACAATGAGCAGTTCTTC; cdr3_aa: CASRTTGGIDNEQFF; v_call: TRBV19; d_call: TRBD1; j_call: TRBJ2-1; clone_size: few
cdr3_nt: TGTGCCAGCAGACCACGGGGCTCTGGAAACACCATATATTTT; cdr3_aa: CASRPRGSGNTIYF; v_call: TRBV27; d_call: -; j_call: TRBJ1-3; clone_size: few
cdr3_nt: TGTGCCAGCAGCAGGGATACAGGGTTTGTCGAGCAGTACTTC; cdr3_aa: CASSRDTGFVEQYF; v_call: TRBV7-9; d_call: -; j_call: TRBJ2-7; clone_size: -
cdr3_nt: TGTGCCAGCAGCTCCGGACTTCACAATGAGCAGTTCTTC; cdr3_aa: CASSSGLHNEQFF; v_call: TRBV5-4; d_call: -; j_call: TRBJ2-1; clone_size: -
cdr3_nt: TGCAGCGTTGTATGGGCTAGCGGGGGCAATGAGCAGTTCTTC; cdr3_aa: CSVVWASGGNEQFF; v_call: TRBV29-1; d_call: TRBD2; j_call: TRBJ2-1; clone_size: -
cdr3_nt: TGTGCCAGCAGCTTTAATCCCGGGACAGCAGCCTACGAGCAGTACTTC; cdr3_aa: CASSFNPGTAAYEQYF; v_call: TRBV7-2; d_call: TRBD1; j_call: TRBJ2-7; clone_size: -
cdr3_nt: TGTGCCAGCGGATACTCGGCAGGGAGTAATGAAAAACTGTTTTTT; cdr3_aa: CASGYSAGSNEKLFF; v_call: TRBV27; d_call: -; j_call: TRBJ1-4; clone_size: -
cdr3_nt: TGTGCCAGCAGTCGTCTCGGGACTGCCGCCTCCGAGCAGTACTTC; cdr3_aa: CASSRLGTAASEQYF; v_call: TRBV6-1; d_call: -; j_call: TRBJ2-7; clone_size: -
cdr3_nt: TGCAGCGTCCGTGGGACCGGCACAGATACGCAGTATTTT; cdr3_aa: CSVRGTGTDTQYF; v_call: TRBV29-1; d_call: -; j_call: TRBJ2-3; clone_size: -
cdr3_nt: TGTGCCAGCAGAGAATTCGGACAGAACACTGAAGCTTTCTTT; cdr3_aa: CASREFGQNTEAFF; v_call: TRBV2; d_call: -; j_call: TRBJ1-1; clone_size: -